These 26 T cell receptor beta chains were all obtained from the same sample, sequenced in a study of response to subunit inactivated influenza vaccine. TCRdb fed the RT-PCR reads into MiXCR, producing one record per CDR3 protein. Here the sample spans roughly 570,000 distinct CDR3 sequences, 12% to 15% being singletons. This specimen consisted of PBMCs from blood, obtained 11 to 12 days after vaccination. These receptors were taken from a man between 50 and 59 years old who received an inactivated influenza vaccine.

This clonotype was observed a handful of times. The chain has TRBV29-1 and TRBJ2-1, with a tentative D call TRBD2 (5 bases). The germline V gene encodes CDR1 SQVTM and CDR2 ANQGSEA. This CDR3 comprises 16 residues. V was clipped by 1 base and J by 3 bases, with 16 bases between them. The CDR3 coding sequence is TGCAGCGTTGAAGGTAATCCGGGGTCAGGCTACAATGAGCAGTTCTTC. As protein: CSVEGNPGSGYNEQFF.

This clonotype was picked up a small number of times. The CDR3, as DNA: TGTGCCAGCAGCCAATACCGGGACACGACACAAGAGACCCAGTACTTC. The encoded protein is CASSQYRDTTQETQYF. This sequence joins TRBV7-8 and TRBJ2-5, with D perhaps matching TRBD1 (6 bases). Deletions cut 5 bases from V and 2 bases from J, with 18 bases between. This CDR3 spans 16 amino acids. The germline gives CDR1 SGHVS, CDR2 FQNEAQ.

The chain has TRBV28 and TRBJ2-5; 10 bases line up with TRBD1. In germline, CDR1 is MDHEN, CDR2 SYDVKM. This CDR3 spans 18 amino acids. The ends lost 6 bases at V and 2 bases at J; junction bases unmatched: 15. For the CDR3, the DNA is TGTGCCAGCAGATCCGGGACAGGGGTCGTCGGGTGGCAAGAGACCCAGTACTTC. Translating gives CASRSGTGVVGWQETQYF.

This clonotype showed up just a few times. DNA of the CDR3: TGCAGTGCTAGAGATACGGAACAGGGATTCAACTACGAGCAGTACTTC. It translates to CSARDTEQGFNYEQYF. V and J are TRBV20-1 and TRBJ2-7; maybe TRBD1 (6 bases). V was clipped by 0 bases and J by 3 bases, with 18 bases between them. Germline V gives CDR1 DFQATT, CDR2 SNEGSKA (reference sequence). This CDR3 is built from 16 residues.

V gene TRBV6-1 combines with J gene TRBJ1-2; possible D gene TRBD1, 6 bases. The CDR3 spans 14 residues. Trimming cost V 6 bases and J 1 base, with 12 bases left between them. The germline CDR1 and CDR2 sequences are MNHNS and SASEGT. CDR3 DNA sequence: TGTGCCAGCAGCCCGGACAGAATTAACTATGGCTACACCTTC. Translating gives CASSPDRINYGYTF.

The V and J genes are TRBV5-1 and TRBJ2-6; 8 bases are shared with TRBD1. The V gene end was trimmed by 0 bases and the J gene end by 4 bases; junction bases not matched to a gene: 6. Germline CDR1 reads SGHRS; CDR2 reads YFSETQ. This CDR3 is built from 17 residues. Here the CDR3 reads CASSLGQGIYGANVLTF. For the CDR3, the DNA is TGCGCCAGCAGCTTGGGACAGGGGATATACGGGGCCAACGTCCTGACTTTC.

The genes are TRBV6-2 or TRBV6-3 and TRBJ2-5; D is ambiguous. The V and J ends lost 0 bases and 1 base respectively, with 6 bases between them. Germline V gene sequence: CDR1 MNHEY, CDR2 SVGEGT. This CDR3 is built from 14 residues. As DNA, the CDR3 is TGTGCCAGCAGTTACTCGGATATCCAAGAGACCCAGTACTTC. Encoded protein: CASSYSDIQETQYF.

The rearrangement joins TRBV30 to TRBJ2-1, with 9 bases that match TRBD1. V lost 2 bases, J lost 9 bases, and 5 bases stayed unmatched. The CDR3 totals 13 residues. Germline assignment: CDR1 GTSNPN and CDR2 SVGIG (reference sequence). The CDR3 is CAWSPDRGTEQFF. DNA of the CDR3: TGTGCCTGGAGTCCAGACAGGGGGACTGAGCAGTTCTTC.

J is TRBJ1-2 and V is TRBV29-1; possible D gene TRBD1, 6 bases. The V end lost 4 bases, the J end lost 5 bases, and 17 bases lay between the germline ends. There are 14 residues in the CDR3. The germline CDR1 and CDR2 sequences are SQVTM and ANQGSEA. CDR3 nucleotide sequence: TGCAGCGTTGTCCCACCGACAGGAGTATATGGCTACACCTTC. This codes for CSVVPPTGVYGYTF.

The rearrangement joins TRBV7-8 to TRBJ2-3, with D unresolved. The CDR3 consists of 14 residues. Trimming removed 1 base at V and 2 bases at J, with 7 bases between. The germline V gene has CDR1 SGHVS and CDR2 FQNEAQ. The CDR3 nucleotides are TGTGCCAGCAGCTTAGGGATAACCACAGATACGCAGTATTTT. Translating it yields CASSLGITTDTQYF.

The table lists this clonotype with a few counts. The chain is built from TRBV7-8 and TRBJ2-2, with 8 bases lining up with TRBD2. The length of the CDR3 is 17 residues. With V trimmed by 5 bases and J by 2 bases, 10 bases remained unmatched. Germline values: CDR1 SGHVS, CDR2 FQNEAQ. The CDR3 DNA is TGTGCCAGCAGCCCCAGACTAGCGCGAAACAACACCGGGGAGCTGTTTTTT. This gives the protein CASSPRLARNNTGELFF.

The rearrangement links TRBV5-1 to TRBJ1-1; D may be TRBD1 (5 bases). Germline V lookup: CDR1 SGHRS, CDR2 YFSETQ. V was pared by 4 bases and J by 3 bases, with 16 bases between. This CDR3 is 15 amino acids long. CDR3 sequence (DNA): TGCGCCAGCAGCGCCGCGGGGGGGGGAGACACTGAAGCTTTCTTT. Translating it yields CASSAAGGGDTEAFF.

This clonotype was picked up many times. This chain uses TRBV10-3 with TRBJ2-7, with D perhaps matching TRBD1 (5 bases). The CDR3 is 12 amino acids. Germline lookup yields CDR1 ENHRY and CDR2 SYGVKD. V gave up 3 bases and J gave up 5 bases, with 8 bases separating them. The CDR3 DNA reads TGTGCCATCAGTGACTGGGGCGACGAGCAGTACTTC. Amino acids: CAISDWGDEQYF.

The chain carries TRBV30 and TRBJ2-1; D not resolved. Looked up from germline, CDR1 is GTSNPN and CDR2 is SVGIG (reference sequence). The CDR3 has 15 amino acids. Trimming took off 0 bases at V and 0 bases at J, with 9 bases between the two ends. Written as DNA, the CDR3 is TGTGCCTGGAGTGTATACACTTCCTCCTACAATGAGCAGTTCTTC. This codes for CAWSVYTSSYNEQFF.

This clonotype was picked up a small number of times. The rearrangement links TRBV12-3 or TRBV12-4 to TRBJ2-7, with unresolved D. Trimming took off 5 bases at V and 5 bases at J, with 7 bases between the two ends. This CDR3 has 11 residues. The CDR3 region is CASSGMDEQYF. The CDR3 DNA follows: TGTGCCAGCAGTGGGATGGACGAGCAGTACTTC.

The rearrangement joins TRBV4-3 to TRBJ2-1; 10 nucleotides match TRBD2. The CDR3 contains 16 residues. Germline V gives CDR1 LGHNA, CDR2 YSLEER. V trimming: 5 bases; J trimming: 8 bases; junction bases outside the gene matches: 12. The CDR3 DNA reads TGCGCCAGCAGCAAAGTCCAAGCGGGAGGGCTGGATGAGCAGTTCTTC. Amino acid sequence: CASSKVQAGGLDEQFF.

Only a few counts were recorded for this clonotype. The rearrangement uses TRBV10-3 and TRBJ2-7, with D perhaps TRBD1 or TRBD2 (5 bases each). With 0 bases removed from V and 6 bases from J, the gap between germline ends came to 9 bases. Germline-derived CDR1 and CDR2 are ENHRY and SYGVKD. This CDR3 spans 13 amino acids. The CDR3 spells CAISESTRGEQYF. The CDR3 coding sequence is TGTGCCATCAGTGAGTCAACTAGGGGCGAGCAGTACTTC.

V and J are TRBV10-3 and TRBJ2-1, with 12 bases fitting TRBD2. The CDR3 spans 14 residues. Germline CDR1 reads ENHRY; CDR2 reads SYGVKD. After removal of 10 bases from V and 8 bases from J, the junction contained 9 bases not matched to a gene. Written as DNA, the CDR3 is TGTGCCACGCGACTAGCGGGAGCTTTGGATGAGCAGTTCTTC. As protein: CATRLAGALDEQFF.

A few counts support this clonotype. The V and J genes are TRBV12-3 or TRBV12-4 and TRBJ2-7, with no clear D. The CDR3 covers 13 residues. V lost 1 base to trimming and J lost 3 bases, with 7 bases between them. CDR3 residues: CASSLDGDYEQYF. Written as DNA, the CDR3 is TGTGCCAGCAGTTTAGACGGTGACTACGAGCAGTACTTC.

This clonotype was seen a few times. V and J are TRBV12-3 or TRBV12-4 and TRBJ2-7; tentatively, D is TRBD1 or TRBD2 (5 bases each). The CDR3 totals 14 residues. V lost 7 bases to trimming and J lost 2 bases, with 15 bases between them. The CDR3 sequence: CASKRGAGPYEQYF. The CDR3 DNA is TGTGCCAGCAAACGGGGCGCCGGCCCCTACGAGCAGTACTTC.

The CDR3: CASSHPPGTGGFGELFF. CDR3 sequence (DNA): TGTGCCAGCAGCCACCCGCCCGGGACAGGGGGCTTCGGGGAGCTGTTTTTT. This rearrangement joins TRBV3-1 to TRBJ2-2; 12 bases agree with TRBD1. This CDR3 is built from 17 residues. Germline V gives CDR1 LGHDT, CDR2 YNNKEL (reference sequence). V lost 3 bases to trimming and J lost 7 bases; unmatched junction nucleotides: 9.

J is TRBJ2-5 and V is TRBV3-1; D uncertain. CDR1 LGHDT and CDR2 YNNKEL come from the germline V gene (reference sequence). This CDR3 has 12 residues. The V gene lost 3 bases and the J gene lost 7 bases, with 9 bases spanning the gap. This CDR3 reads CASSQDPGTQYF. The CDR3 coding sequence is TGTGCCAGCAGCCAGGACCCGGGGACCCAGTACTTC.

This clonotype was seen more than once but under ten times. The genes are TRBV4-3 and TRBJ2-5; 7 nucleotides line up with TRBD2. The germline CDR1 and CDR2 sequences are LGHNA and YSLEER. Unmatched junction bases numbered 7, after V lost 6 bases and J lost 3 bases. This CDR3 is built from 14 residues. The CDR3 spells CASSRGGGKETQYF. DNA of the CDR3: TGCGCCAGCAGTCGAGGCGGGGGTAAAGAGACCCAGTACTTC.

The V and J genes are TRBV7-6 and TRBJ2-7; D ambiguous. This CDR3 comprises 12 residues. From germline, CDR1 is SGHVS and CDR2 FNYEAQ. With 1 base removed from V and 5 bases from J, the gap between germline ends came to 6 bases. The CDR3 spells CASSLVPHEQYF. CDR3 nucleotide sequence: TGTGCCAGCAGCTTAGTCCCCCACGAGCAGTACTTC.

This clonotype was detected ten times or more. The chain recombines TRBV10-1 with TRBJ2-3, with D maybe TRBD1 (5 bases). The germline V and J ends were trimmed by 0 bases and 4 bases, with 5 bases remaining between them. Germline-derived CDR1 and CDR2 are WNHNN and SYGVQD (reference sequence). CDR3 size: 13 residues. The CDR3 region is CASSESQADTQYF. The CDR3 coding sequence is TGCGCCAGCAGTGAGTCACAGGCAGATACGCAGTATTTT.

The rearrangement links TRBV6-5 to TRBJ1-2; 9 nucleotides line up with TRBD1. Germline assignment: CDR1 MNHEY and CDR2 SVGAGI. The CDR3 extends over 15 amino acids. V trimming: 2 bases; J trimming: 6 bases; junction bases outside the gene matches: 7. In DNA, the CDR3 is TGTGCCAGCAGTTACACAGACAGGGGGTCCGATGGCTACACCTTC. It translates to CASSYTDRGSDGYTF.